The 12 T cell receptor beta chains below all came from one sample that was sequenced in a study of blood T cell repertoires in COVID-19. Here immunoSEQ multiplex PCR was the method, and the copy in TCRdb shows in-frame clones only, minus some. The sample has a few hundred thousand clones, around 88% seen once. The sequencing input was PBMCs or T cells enriched from blood (not recorded which). These receptor sequences come from a woman between 50 and 59 years old with acute COVID-19.

This rearrangement joins TRBV18 to TRBJ2-1; the match to TRBD2 covers 11 bases. V lost 0 bases and J lost 7; bases outside the gene matches: 8. Germline loops: CDR1 KGHSH, CDR2 LQKENI. This CDR3 has 17 amino acids. The CDR3 spells CASSPPSGRARKNEQFF. The CDR3 DNA reads TGTGCCAGCTCACCACCTAGCGGGAGGGCCAGGAAAAATGAGCAGTTCTTC.

This clone was observed once. The genes are TRBV6-5 and TRBJ2-1; 10 bases match TRBD2. The CDR3 runs to 14 residues. Unmatched junction bases numbered 4, after V lost 6 bases and J lost 5 bases. Germline CDR1 MNHEY, CDR2 SVGAGI. For the CDR3, the DNA is TGTGCCAGCAGATCCGGACTAGCGGACAATGAGCAGTTCTTC. Its translation: CASRSGLADNEQFF.

The chain joins TRBV28 to TRBJ2-3; TRBD2 aligns across 9 bases. In germline, CDR1 is MDHEN, CDR2 SYDVKM. This CDR3 has 15 amino acids. V lost 6 bases and J lost 4; bases outside the gene matches: 8. The DNA of the CDR3 is TGTGCCAGCAGCGCGGCGGGAGGGCCCTCAGATACGCAGTATTTT. It yields the protein CASSAAGGPSDTQYF.

The chain carries TRBV6-2 or TRBV6-3 and TRBJ2-1, with 7 bases matching TRBD2. CDR1 and CDR2 (germline): MNHEY, SVGEGT. V lost 1 base and J lost 6; bases outside the gene matches: 15. This CDR3 has 18 amino acids. The CDR3 region is CASSYFGGKERARNEQFF. CDR3 nucleotide sequence: TGTGCCAGCAGTTACTTCGGGGGGAAGGAGAGGGCCCGCAATGAGCAGTTCTTC.

The J gene is TRBJ1-2, the V gene TRBV27; 8 bases are a match to TRBD1. J lost 8 bases, V lost 6 bases, and 11 bases had no gene match. Per germline, CDR1 MNHEY and CDR2 SMNVEV (reference sequence). This CDR3 has 14 amino acids. In nucleotides, the CDR3 is TGTGCCAGCAGCTTTGTTTCAGGGGGCGAGGGCTACACCTTC. Its translation is CASSFVSGGEGYTF.

The V gene is TRBV27, the J gene TRBJ1-5; TRBD1 might be the D (5 bases). CDR3 length: 14 amino acids. Per the germline V gene, CDR1 is MNHEY and CDR2 is SMNVEV (reference sequence). Deletions cut 5 bases from V and 6 bases from J, with 14 bases between. The CDR3 spells CASSQAGISQPQHF. The CDR3, as DNA: TGTGCCAGCAGTCAGGCAGGGATAAGTCAGCCCCAGCATTTT.

There are a few counts of this clone. The chain employs TRBV30 and TRBJ1-3; no firm D call. The germline V and J ends were trimmed by 4 bases and 2 bases, with 9 bases remaining between them. The CDR3 covers 13 residues. The germline CDR1 and CDR2 sequences are GTSNPN and SVGIG (reference sequence). As DNA, the CDR3 is TGTGCCTGGAACCTTTTAGCTGGAAACACCATATATTTT. This encodes CAWNLLAGNTIYF.

The chain carries TRBV18 and TRBJ1-2; 8 bases line up with TRBD1. This CDR3 comprises 15 residues. V lost 5 bases, J lost 2 bases, and 7 bases stayed unmatched. CDR1 and CDR2 from the germline V gene are KGHSH and LQKENI. The CDR3 protein is CASSASDRGNYGYTF. The DNA of the CDR3 is TGTGCCAGCTCAGCCTCCGACAGGGGCAACTATGGCTACACCTTC.

The V call is TRBV7-2, the J call TRBJ1-4, with D tentatively TRBD1 (6 bases). V was trimmed by 4 bases and J by 7 bases, leaving 25 bases between them. Germline CDR1 and CDR2: SGHTA and FQGNSA. CDR3 size: 18 residues. In DNA form, the CDR3 reads TGTGCCAGCAGCTCCCTCGGGGGGTGGGGGCGCGGGGCTGAAAAACTGTTTTTT. This sequence encodes CASSSLGGWGRGAEKLFF. The variable domain in full, completed from reference TRBV7-2 and TRBJ1-4, reads GAGVSQSPSNKVTEKGKDVELRCDPISGHTALYWYRQSLGQGLEFLIYFQGNSAPDKSGLPSDRFSAERTGGSVSTLTIQRTQQEDSAVYLCASSSLGGWGRGAEKLFFGSGTQLSVL.

The V call is TRBV12-3 or TRBV12-4, the J call TRBJ1-1, with TRBD1 matching over 7 bases. The CDR3 runs 12 residues. The J segment lost 10 bases and the V segment lost 2 bases, leaving 4 bases of the junction unmatched. CDR3 nucleotide sequence: TGTGCCAGCAGTTTAAGGGGGCTGGTAGCTTTCTTT. Translated, it gives CASSLRGLVAFF.

The CDR3 protein is CASSELGTSGQTGELFF. The CDR3 DNA reads TGTGCCAGCAGTGAATTGGGGACTAGCGGGCAGACCGGGGAGCTGTTTTTT. The gene calls are TRBV25-1 and TRBJ2-2; 12 nucleotides agree with TRBD2. Germline-derived CDR1 and CDR2 are MGHDK and SYGVNS. With 1 base clipped from V and 5 bases from J, the junction kept 5 bases outside the gene matches. The CDR3 has 17 residues.

The rearrangement links TRBV18 to TRBJ2-5; 9 nucleotides match TRBD2. Trimming took 5 bases from V and 5 from J; bases not matched to a gene: 15. The CDR3 spans 17 residues. CDR1 is KGHSH, CDR2 LQKENI, per germline. CDR3 in amino acids: CASSSPGLANIGETQYF. In DNA, the CDR3 is TGTGCCAGCTCATCTCCGGGACTAGCCAATATAGGGGAGACCCAGTACTTC.